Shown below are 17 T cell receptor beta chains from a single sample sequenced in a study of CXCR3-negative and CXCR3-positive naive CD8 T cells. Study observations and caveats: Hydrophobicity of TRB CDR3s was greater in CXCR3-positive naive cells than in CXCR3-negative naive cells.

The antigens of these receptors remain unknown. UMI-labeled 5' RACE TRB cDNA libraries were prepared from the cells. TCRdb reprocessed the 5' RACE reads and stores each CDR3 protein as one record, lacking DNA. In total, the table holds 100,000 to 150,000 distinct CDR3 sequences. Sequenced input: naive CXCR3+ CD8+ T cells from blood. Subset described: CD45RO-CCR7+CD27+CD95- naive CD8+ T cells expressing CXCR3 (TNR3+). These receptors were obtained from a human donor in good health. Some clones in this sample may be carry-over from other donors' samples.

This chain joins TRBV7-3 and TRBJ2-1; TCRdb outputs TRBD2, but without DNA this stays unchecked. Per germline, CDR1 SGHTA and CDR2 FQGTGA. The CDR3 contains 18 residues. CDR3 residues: CASSLFRTSGGTYNEQFF.

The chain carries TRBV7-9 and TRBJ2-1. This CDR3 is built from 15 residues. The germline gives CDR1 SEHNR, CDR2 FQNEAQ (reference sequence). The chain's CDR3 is CASSLELAAVGEQFF. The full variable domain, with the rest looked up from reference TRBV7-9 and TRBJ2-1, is DTGVSQNPRHKITKRGQNVTFRCDPISEHNRLYWYRQTLGQGPEFLTYFQNEAQLEKSRLLSDRFSAERPKGSFSTLEIQRTEQGDSAMYLCASSLELAAVGEQFFGPGTRLTVL.

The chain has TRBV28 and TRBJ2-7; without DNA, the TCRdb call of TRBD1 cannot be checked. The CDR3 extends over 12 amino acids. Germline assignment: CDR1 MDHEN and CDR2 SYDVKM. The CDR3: CASSYRGDEQYF.

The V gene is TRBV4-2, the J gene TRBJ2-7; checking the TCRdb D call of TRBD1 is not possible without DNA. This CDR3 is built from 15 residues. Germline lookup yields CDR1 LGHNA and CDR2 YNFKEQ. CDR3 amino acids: CASSQDQDSPYEQYF.

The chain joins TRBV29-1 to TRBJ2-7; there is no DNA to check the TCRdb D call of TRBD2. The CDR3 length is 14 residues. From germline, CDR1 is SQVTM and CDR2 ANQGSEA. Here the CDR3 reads CSVEALAGDYEQYF.

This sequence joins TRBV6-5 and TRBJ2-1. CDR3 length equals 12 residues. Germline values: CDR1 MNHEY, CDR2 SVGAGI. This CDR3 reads CASSYNTNEQFF.

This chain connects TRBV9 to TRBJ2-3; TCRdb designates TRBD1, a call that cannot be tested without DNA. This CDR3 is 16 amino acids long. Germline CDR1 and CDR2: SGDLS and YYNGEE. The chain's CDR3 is CASSVAGGDSTDTQYF. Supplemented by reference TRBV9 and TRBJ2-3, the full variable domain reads DSGVTQTPKHLITATGQRVTLRCSPRSGDLSVYWYQQSLDQGLQFLIQYYNGEERAKGNILERFSAQQFPDLHSELNLSSLELGDSALYFCASSVAGGDSTDTQYFGPGTRLTVL.

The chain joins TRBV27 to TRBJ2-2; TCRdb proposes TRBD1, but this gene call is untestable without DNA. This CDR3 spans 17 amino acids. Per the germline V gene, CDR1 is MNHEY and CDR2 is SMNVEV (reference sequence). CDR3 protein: CASSLTTGQPLYGELFF.

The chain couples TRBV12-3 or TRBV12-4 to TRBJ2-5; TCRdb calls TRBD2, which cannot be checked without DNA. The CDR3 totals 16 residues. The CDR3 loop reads CASSSGLAGGGETQYF.

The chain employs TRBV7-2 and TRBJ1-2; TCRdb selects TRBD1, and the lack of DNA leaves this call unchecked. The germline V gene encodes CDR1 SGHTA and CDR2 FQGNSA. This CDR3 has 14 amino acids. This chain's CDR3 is CASSPSAGVDGYTF.

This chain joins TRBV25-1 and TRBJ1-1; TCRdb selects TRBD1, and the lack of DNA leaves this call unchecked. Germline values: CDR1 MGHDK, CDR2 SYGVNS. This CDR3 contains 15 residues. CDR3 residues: CASSGPGQGAIEAFF. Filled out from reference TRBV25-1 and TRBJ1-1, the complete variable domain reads EADIYQTPRYLVIGTGKKITLECSQTMGHDKMYWYQQDPGMELHLIHYSYGVNSTEKGDLSSESTVSRIRTEHFPLTLESARPSHTSQYLCASSGPGQGAIEAFFGQGTRLTVV.

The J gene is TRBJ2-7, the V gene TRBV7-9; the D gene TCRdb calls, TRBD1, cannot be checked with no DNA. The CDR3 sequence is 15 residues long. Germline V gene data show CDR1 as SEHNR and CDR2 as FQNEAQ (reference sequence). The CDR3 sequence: CASSLIGDENYEQYF.

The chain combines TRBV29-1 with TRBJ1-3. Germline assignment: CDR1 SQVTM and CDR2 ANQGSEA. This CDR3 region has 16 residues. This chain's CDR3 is CSVEDPKTSLGNTIYF.

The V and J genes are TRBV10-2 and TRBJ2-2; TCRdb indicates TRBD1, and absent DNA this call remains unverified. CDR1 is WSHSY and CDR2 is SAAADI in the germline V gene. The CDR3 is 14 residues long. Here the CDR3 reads CASTAGEYTGELFF.

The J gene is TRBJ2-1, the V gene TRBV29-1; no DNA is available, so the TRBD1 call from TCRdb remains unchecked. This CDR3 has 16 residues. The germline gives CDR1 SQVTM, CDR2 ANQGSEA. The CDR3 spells CSVDLLPGDRDNEQFF.

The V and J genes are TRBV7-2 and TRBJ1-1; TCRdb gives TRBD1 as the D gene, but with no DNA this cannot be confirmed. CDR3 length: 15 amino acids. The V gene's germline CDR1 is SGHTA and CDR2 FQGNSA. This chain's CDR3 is CASSTQGGTLAEAFF.

The chain's CDR3 is CASNRDRSTDTQYF. The J gene is TRBJ2-3, the V gene TRBV21-1; without DNA, the TCRdb call of TRBD1 cannot be checked. TRBV21-1 is reported as a pseudogene. This CDR3 contains 14 residues.